These 13 T cell receptor beta chains share one sample of origin, sequenced in a study of blood T cell repertoires in COVID-19. Measured with immunoSEQ multiplex PCR; TCRdb has only the in-frame clones, and not every one. This sample has around 81,000 clones; approximately 80% occur once, and the top ten carry 10% to 15%. Sequenced: peripheral blood. The receptors were gathered from a human donor in a cohort sampled during active COVID-19.

The chain employs TRBV6-5 and TRBJ2-5; 7 nucleotides agree with TRBD1. V shed 5 bases, J shed 13 bases, and the junction held 16 bases outside the gene matches. The germline V gene has CDR1 MNHEY and CDR2 SVGAGI. There are 14 residues in the CDR3. The CDR3 is CASSPRTGTPLLYF. Written as DNA, the CDR3 is TGTGCCAGCAGTCCTCGGACAGGTACCCCACTACTGTACTTC.

A single count supports this clone. The chain combines TRBV6-1 with TRBJ1-1, with D possibly being TRBD1 (5 bases). Germline V CDR1 and CDR2: MNHNS, SASEGT. The CDR3 is made up of 12 amino acids. V lost 3 bases, J lost 4 bases, and 6 bases lay in between. CDR3 sequence: CASSDRATEAFF. CDR3 bases: TGTGCCAGCAGTGACAGGGCCACTGAAGCTTTCTTT.

This clone was seen only a few times. This chain joins TRBV6-5 and TRBJ1-5; TRBD1 matches at 8 bases. The CDR3 runs to 13 residues. CDR1 is MNHEY and CDR2 is SVGAGI in the germline V gene. With 5 bases clipped from V and 5 bases from J, the junction kept 2 bases outside the gene matches. Written as DNA, the CDR3 is TGTGCCAGCAGTACGACAGGGGATCAGCCCCAGCATTTT. Encoded protein: CASSTTGDQPQHF.

This chain uses TRBV18 with TRBJ2-3, with 8 positions matching TRBD2. This CDR3 has 15 amino acids. Trimming took 6 bases from V and 8 from J; bases not matched to a gene: 13. Looked up from germline, CDR1 is KGHSH and CDR2 is LQKENI. The CDR3 DNA is TGTGCCAGCTCCCCCCCAGCGGGGGCTGTTACTACGCAGTATTTT. Translation: CASSPPAGAVTTQYF.

The chain joins TRBV6-5 to TRBJ2-2; D may be TRBD2 (6 bases). The CDR3 runs to 15 residues. Germline V gives CDR1 MNHEY, CDR2 SVGAGI. With 4 bases removed from V and 6 bases from J, the gap between germline ends came to 15 bases. The CDR3 DNA is TGTGCCAGCAGTTCACTAGCCAGAGGAGCCGGGGAGCTGTTTTTT. Its translation: CASSSLARGAGELFF.

The J gene is TRBJ2-5, the V gene TRBV11-2; the D is unclear. Germline V gene data show CDR1 as SGHAT and CDR2 as FQNNGV. The CDR3 has 14 residues. V shed 3 bases and J shed 0 bases, with 8 bases lying between them. As DNA, the CDR3 is TGTGCCAGCAGCTTTCGGGTAGACCAAGAGACCCAGTACTTC. This gives the protein CASSFRVDQETQYF.

This sequence joins TRBV6-5 and TRBJ1-1; D may be TRBD1 (5 bases). The CDR3 runs 12 residues. Trimming removed 2 bases from V and 7 bases from J, with 8 bases in between. CDR1 is MNHEY, CDR2 SVGAGI, per germline. The CDR3 here is CASSYRQGEAFF. CDR3 bases: TGTGCCAGCAGTTACCGGCAGGGTGAAGCTTTCTTT.

V is TRBV7-3 and J is TRBJ1-3; unclear D gene. V lost 3 bases and J lost 4, with 7 bases in between. Germline V lookup: CDR1 SGHTA, CDR2 FQGTGA. CDR3 length: 13 residues. For the CDR3, the DNA is TGTGCCAGCAGCTTCCAAGCCGGAAACACCATATATTTT. As protein: CASSFQAGNTIYF.

Written as DNA, the CDR3 is TGTGCCAGCAAAACAGGGGAAAATAATTCACCCCTCCACTTT. Translating gives CASKTGENNSPLHF. J is TRBJ1-6 and V is TRBV2, with TRBD1 identical over 7 bases. V gave up 7 bases and J gave up 5 bases; unmatched junction bases: 5. Germline assignment: CDR1 SNHLY and CDR2 FYNNEI. This CDR3 contains 14 residues.

The chain combines TRBV24-1 with TRBJ2-5; unclear D gene. This CDR3 spans 15 amino acids. Trimming pared 0 bases from V and 2 bases from J, leaving 9 bases between. Looked up from germline, CDR1 is KGHDR and CDR2 is SFDVKD. In DNA form, the CDR3 reads TGTGCCACCAGTGATTTGTTCGGCGGACAAGAGACCCAGTACTTC. It translates to CATSDLFGGQETQYF.

The V call is TRBV19, the J call TRBJ2-2; the D gene is possibly TRBD1 (5 bases). This CDR3 spans 15 amino acids. Germline V gene data show CDR1 as LNHDA and CDR2 as SQIVND (reference sequence). The V end was cut by 5 bases, the J end by 5 bases, with 15 bases between. The DNA of the CDR3 is TGTGCCAGTAGTCGGGCCTCTAGGGGAACCGGGGAGCTGTTTTTT. Protein product: CASSRASRGTGELFF. Together with reference TRBV19 and TRBJ2-2, the CDR3 gives the full variable domain: DGGITQSPKYLFRKEGQNVTLSCEQNLNHDAMYWYRQDPGQGLRLIYYSQIVNDFQKGDIAEGYSVSREKKESFPLTVTSAQKNPTAFYLCASSRASRGTGELFFGEGSRLTVL.

This sequence joins TRBV5-1 and TRBJ2-5, with 10 bases identical to TRBD2. Germline trimming cut 4 bases from V and 0 bases from J; bases unmatched to any gene: 6. CDR3 length: 16 residues. Germline-derived CDR1 and CDR2 are SGHRS and YFSETQ. DNA for the CDR3: TGCGCCAGCAGCATCCTACTAGCGGGGAACCAAGAGACCCAGTACTTC. It encodes CASSILLAGNQETQYF.

The J gene is TRBJ1-2, the V gene TRBV18; 7 nucleotides match TRBD1. Germline CDR1 is KGHSH and CDR2 is LQKENI. The V and J ends lost 3 bases and 1 base, in that order; junction bases with no gene match: 2. This CDR3 contains 14 residues. The CDR3 loop is CASSPDRINYGYTF. The CDR3 DNA reads as TGTGCCAGCTCACCGGACAGGATTAACTATGGCTACACCTTC.